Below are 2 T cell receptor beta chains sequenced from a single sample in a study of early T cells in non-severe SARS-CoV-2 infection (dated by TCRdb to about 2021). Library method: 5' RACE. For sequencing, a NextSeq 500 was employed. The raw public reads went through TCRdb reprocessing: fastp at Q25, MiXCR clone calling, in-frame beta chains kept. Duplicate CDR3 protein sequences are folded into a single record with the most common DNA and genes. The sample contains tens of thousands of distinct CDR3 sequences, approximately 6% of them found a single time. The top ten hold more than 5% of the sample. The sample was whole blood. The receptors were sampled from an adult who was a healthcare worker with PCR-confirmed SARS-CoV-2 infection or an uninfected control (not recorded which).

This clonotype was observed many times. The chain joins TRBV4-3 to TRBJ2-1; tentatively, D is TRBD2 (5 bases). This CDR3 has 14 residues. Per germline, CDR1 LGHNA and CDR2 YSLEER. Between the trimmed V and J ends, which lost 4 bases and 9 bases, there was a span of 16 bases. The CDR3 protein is CASSPVLEAGEQFF. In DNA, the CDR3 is TGCGCCAGCAGCCCGGTCCTGGAGGCCGGTGAGCAGTTCTTC.

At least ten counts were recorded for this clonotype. This CDR3 is CASSPVGHPGTEAFF. For the CDR3, the DNA is TGTGCCAGCAGCCCTGTAGGACACCCGGGCACTGAAGCTTTCTTT. This rearrangement joins TRBV7-2 to TRBJ1-1; possible D gene TRBD1, 5 bases. V was trimmed by 5 bases and J by 4 bases, leaving 17 bases between them. CDR1 SGHTA and CDR2 FQGNSA come from the germline V gene. The CDR3 is 15 residues long.